This T cell receptor beta chain was sequenced in a study of T cells in localized non-small cell lung cancer. Findings and caveats of the study: Uninvolved adjacent lung showed peak T cell clonality, exceeding tumor.

About this clone: Its target is not known.

The J segment lost 5 bases and the V segment lost 4 bases, leaving 11 bases of the junction unmatched. The CDR3 has 16 amino acids. Germline V gene sequence: CDR1 SGHNT, CDR2 YYREEE (reference sequence). The method was immunoSEQ multiplex PCR; TCRdb's version includes in-frame clones alone and lacks a portion of them. Of about 59,000 clones in the sample, roughly nine tenths were seen once. The sequence came from a man aged 35 to 70 with stage I lung adenocarcinoma. The chain uses TRBV5-4 and TRBJ2-7; 11 bases are shared with TRBD2. The sequences come from peripheral blood, collected before any cancer treatment. The CDR3 region has the DNA TGTGCCAGCAGCACCCCATTAGCGGGAGGGCCCCACGAGCAGTACTTC. It encodes CASSTPLAGGPHEQYF.